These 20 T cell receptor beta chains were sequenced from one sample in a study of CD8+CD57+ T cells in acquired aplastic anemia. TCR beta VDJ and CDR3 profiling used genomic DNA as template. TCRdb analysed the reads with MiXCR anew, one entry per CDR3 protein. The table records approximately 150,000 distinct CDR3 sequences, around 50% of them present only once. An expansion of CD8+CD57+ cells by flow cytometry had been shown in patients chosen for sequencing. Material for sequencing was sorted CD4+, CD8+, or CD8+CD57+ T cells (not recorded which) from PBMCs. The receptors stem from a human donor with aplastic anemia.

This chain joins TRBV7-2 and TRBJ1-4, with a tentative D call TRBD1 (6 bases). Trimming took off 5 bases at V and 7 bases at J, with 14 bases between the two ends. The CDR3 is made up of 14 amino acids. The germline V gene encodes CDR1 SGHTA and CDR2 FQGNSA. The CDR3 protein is CASSPNRVTEKLFF. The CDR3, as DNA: TGTGCCAGCAGCCCTAACAGGGTAACTGAAAAACTGTTTTTT. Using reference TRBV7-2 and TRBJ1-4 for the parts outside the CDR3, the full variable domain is GAGVSQSPSNKVTEKGKDVELRCDPISGHTALYWYRQSLGQGLEFLIYFQGNSAPDKSGLPSDRFSAERTGGSVSTLTIQRTQQEDSAVYLCASSPNRVTEKLFFGSGTQLSVL.

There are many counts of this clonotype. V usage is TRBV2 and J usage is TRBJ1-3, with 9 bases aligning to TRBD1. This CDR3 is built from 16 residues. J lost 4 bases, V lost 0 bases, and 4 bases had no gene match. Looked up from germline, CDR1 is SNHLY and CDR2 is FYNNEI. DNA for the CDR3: TGTGCCAGCAGTGAAGCGAACAGGGGGCTCGGAAACACCATATATTTT. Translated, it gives CASSEANRGLGNTIYF.

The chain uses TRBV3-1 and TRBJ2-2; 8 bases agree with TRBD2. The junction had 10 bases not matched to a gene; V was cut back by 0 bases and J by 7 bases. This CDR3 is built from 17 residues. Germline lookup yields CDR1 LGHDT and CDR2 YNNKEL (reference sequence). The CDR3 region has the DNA TGTGCCAGCAGCCAAGAGCCGGCGGGGGGCCCCCACGGGGAGCTGTTTTTT. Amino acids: CASSQEPAGGPHGELFF. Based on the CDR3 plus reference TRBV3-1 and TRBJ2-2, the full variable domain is DTAVSQTPKYLVTQMGNDKSIKCEQNLGHDTMYWYKQDSKKFLKIMFSYNNKELIINETVPNRFSPKSPDKAHLNLHINSLELGDSAVYFCASSQEPAGGPHGELFFGEGSRLTVL.

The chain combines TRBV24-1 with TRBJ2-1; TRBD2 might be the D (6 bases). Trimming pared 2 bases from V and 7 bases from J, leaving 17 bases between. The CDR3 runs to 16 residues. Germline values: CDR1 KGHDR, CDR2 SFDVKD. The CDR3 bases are TGTGCCACCAGTGATTCCCGGGGCGGGGTACATAATGAGCAGTTCTTC. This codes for CATSDSRGGVHNEQFF.

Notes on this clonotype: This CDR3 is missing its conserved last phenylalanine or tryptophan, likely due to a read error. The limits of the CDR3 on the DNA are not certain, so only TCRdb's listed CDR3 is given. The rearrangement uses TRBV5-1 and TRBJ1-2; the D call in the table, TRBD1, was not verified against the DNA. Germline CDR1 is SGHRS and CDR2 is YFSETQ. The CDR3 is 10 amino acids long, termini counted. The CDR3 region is CASSFFGTGG.

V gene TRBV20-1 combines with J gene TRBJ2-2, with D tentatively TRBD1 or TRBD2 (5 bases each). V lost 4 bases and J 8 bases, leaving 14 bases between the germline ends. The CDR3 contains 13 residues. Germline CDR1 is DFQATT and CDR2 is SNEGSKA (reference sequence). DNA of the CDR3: TGCAGTGCTATCGGTCCGGGGCATGGGGAGCTGTTTTTT. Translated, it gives CSAIGPGHGELFF.

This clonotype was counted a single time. This CDR3 reads CASSTGGNSNQPQHF. The CDR3 coding sequence is TGTGCCAGCAGCACAGGGGGAAATAGCAATCAGCCCCAGCATTTT. The gene calls are TRBV7-2 and TRBJ1-5, with 8 bases lining up with TRBD1. J lost 0 bases, V lost 5 bases, and 3 bases had no gene match. This CDR3 region has 15 residues. Germline V CDR1 and CDR2: SGHTA, FQGNSA.

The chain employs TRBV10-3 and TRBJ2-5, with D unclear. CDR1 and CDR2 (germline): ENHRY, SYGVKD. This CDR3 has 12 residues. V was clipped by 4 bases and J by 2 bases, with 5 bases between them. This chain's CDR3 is CAISAVQETQYF. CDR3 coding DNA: TGTGCCATCAGTGCCGTTCAAGAGACCCAGTACTTC.

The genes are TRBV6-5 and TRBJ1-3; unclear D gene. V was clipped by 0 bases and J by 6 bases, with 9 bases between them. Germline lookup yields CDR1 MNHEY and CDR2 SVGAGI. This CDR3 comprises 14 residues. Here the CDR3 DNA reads TGTGCCAGCAGTTACTCTAGCCGGGTAAACACCATATATTTT. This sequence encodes CASSYSSRVNTIYF.

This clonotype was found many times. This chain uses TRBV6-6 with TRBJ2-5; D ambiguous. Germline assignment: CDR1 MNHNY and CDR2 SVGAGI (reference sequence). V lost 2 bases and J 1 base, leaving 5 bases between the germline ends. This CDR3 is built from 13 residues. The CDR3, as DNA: TGTGCCAGCAGTTACCCAAGCCAAGAGACCCAGTACTTC. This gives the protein CASSYPSQETQYF.

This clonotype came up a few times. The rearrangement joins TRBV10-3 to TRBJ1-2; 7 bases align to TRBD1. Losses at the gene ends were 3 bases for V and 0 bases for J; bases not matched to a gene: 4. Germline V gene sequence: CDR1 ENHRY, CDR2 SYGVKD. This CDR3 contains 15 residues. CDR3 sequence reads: CAISDQGTANYGYTF. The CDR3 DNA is TGTGCCATCAGTGACCAGGGGACAGCTAACTATGGCTACACCTTC.

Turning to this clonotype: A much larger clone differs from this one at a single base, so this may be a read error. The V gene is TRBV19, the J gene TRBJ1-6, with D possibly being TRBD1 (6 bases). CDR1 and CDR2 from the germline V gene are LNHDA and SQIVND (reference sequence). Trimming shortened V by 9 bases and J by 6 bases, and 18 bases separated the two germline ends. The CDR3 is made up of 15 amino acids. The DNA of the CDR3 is TGTGCCAGCAGCGGGACGGACAGAGCTAATTCACCCCTCCACTTT. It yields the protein CASSGTDRANSPLHF.

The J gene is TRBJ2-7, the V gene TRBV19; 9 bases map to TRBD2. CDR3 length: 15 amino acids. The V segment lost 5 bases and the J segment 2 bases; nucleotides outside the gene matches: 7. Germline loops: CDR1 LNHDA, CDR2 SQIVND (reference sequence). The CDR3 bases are TGTGCCAGTAGTCCTAGCGGGACGAGGACCTACGAGCAGTACTTC. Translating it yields CASSPSGTRTYEQYF.

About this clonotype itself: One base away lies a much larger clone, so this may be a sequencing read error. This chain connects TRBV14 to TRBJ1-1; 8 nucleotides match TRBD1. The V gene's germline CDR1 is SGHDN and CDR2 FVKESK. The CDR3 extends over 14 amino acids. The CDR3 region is CASSQSHRGTEALF. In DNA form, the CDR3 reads TGTGCCAGCAGCCAATCCCACAGGGGGACTGAAGCTCTCTTT.

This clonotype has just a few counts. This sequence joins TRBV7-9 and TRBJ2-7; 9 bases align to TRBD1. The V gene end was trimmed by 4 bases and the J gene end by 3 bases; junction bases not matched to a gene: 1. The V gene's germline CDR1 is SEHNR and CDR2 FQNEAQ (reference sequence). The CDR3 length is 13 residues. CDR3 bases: TGTGCCAGCAGCTGGGGACAGGGCTACGAGCAGTACTTC. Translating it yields CASSWGQGYEQYF.

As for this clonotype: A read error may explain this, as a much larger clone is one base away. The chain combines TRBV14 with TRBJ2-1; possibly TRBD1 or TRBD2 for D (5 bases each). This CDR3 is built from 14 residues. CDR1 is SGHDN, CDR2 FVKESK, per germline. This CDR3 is CASSQEIWGNEQSF. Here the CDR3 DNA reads TGTGCCAGCAGCCAAGAAATCTGGGGGAATGAGCAGTCCTTC.

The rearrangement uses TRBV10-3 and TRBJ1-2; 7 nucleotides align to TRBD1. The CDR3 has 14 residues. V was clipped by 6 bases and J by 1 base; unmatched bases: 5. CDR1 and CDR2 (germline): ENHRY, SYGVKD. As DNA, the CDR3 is TGTGCCATCAGGGGGACAGCCTTTAACTATGGCTACACCTTC. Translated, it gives CAIRGTAFNYGYTF.

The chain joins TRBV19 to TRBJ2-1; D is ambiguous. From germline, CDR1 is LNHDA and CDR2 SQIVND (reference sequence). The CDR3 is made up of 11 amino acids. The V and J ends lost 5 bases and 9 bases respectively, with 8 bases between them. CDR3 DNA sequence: TGTGCCAGTAGTGCCCTGGTTGAGCAGTTCTTC. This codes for CASSALVEQFF.

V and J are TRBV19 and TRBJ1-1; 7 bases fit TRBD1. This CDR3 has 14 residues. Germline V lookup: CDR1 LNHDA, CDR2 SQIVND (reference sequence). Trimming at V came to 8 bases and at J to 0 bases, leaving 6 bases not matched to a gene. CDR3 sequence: CASRDRRMNTEAFF. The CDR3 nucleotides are TGTGCCAGTCGGGACAGACGTATGAACACTGAAGCTTTCTTT.

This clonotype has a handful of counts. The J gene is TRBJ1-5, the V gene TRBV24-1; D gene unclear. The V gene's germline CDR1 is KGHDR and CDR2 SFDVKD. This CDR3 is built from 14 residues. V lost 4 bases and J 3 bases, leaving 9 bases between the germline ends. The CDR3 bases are TGTGCCACCAGTGACCACCAGAACAATCAGCCCCAGCATTTT. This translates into CATSDHQNNQPQHF.